The 5 T cell receptor beta chains reported below all come from one sample, sequenced in a study of response to subunit inactivated influenza vaccine. TCRdb independently ran MiXCR on the RT-PCR reads; one entry per CDR3 protein. The sample consists of 550,000 to 650,000 distinct CDR3 sequences, roughly 10% of them appearing once. The sample in question was PBMCs from blood, obtained on the day of vaccination. These receptors all come from a man aged 45-65 years who received an inactivated influenza vaccine.

This clonotype was seen a handful of times. This chain connects TRBV6-1 to TRBJ1-6; weak D call: TRBD1 (5 bases). The CDR3 sequence is 14 residues long. V shed 7 bases and J shed 8 bases, with 15 bases lying between them. Germline V gives CDR1 MNHNS, CDR2 SASEGT. This CDR3 reads CASTAAGRDSPLHF. CDR3 DNA sequence: TGTGCCAGCACTGCGGCAGGGAGGGATTCACCCCTCCACTTT.

This clonotype has only a few counts. The chain links TRBV6-2 or TRBV6-3 to TRBJ2-7; D is uncertain. Trimming pared 4 bases from V and 4 bases from J, leaving 8 bases between. CDR1 and CDR2 from the germline V gene are MNHEY and SVGEGT. This CDR3 has 12 residues. This CDR3 reads CASSFGEYEQYF. The CDR3 DNA sequence: TGTGCCAGCAGTTTTGGAGAGTACGAGCAGTACTTC.

In this sample, this clonotype turned up many times. The chain recombines TRBV20-1 with TRBJ2-2; D is undetermined. Germline CDR1 DFQATT, CDR2 SNEGSKA (reference sequence). Between the trimmed V and J ends, which lost 4 bases and 5 bases, there was a span of 11 bases. This CDR3 has 13 residues. The DNA for the CDR3 is TGCAGTGCTAAGAGTAGCCGGACCGGGGAGCTGTTTTTT. Protein product: CSAKSSRTGELFF.

This chain uses TRBV10-1 with TRBJ2-1, with D perhaps TRBD2 (6 bases). CDR3 size: 12 residues. The germline gives CDR1 WNHNN, CDR2 SYGVQD (reference sequence). Trimming pared 9 bases from V and 5 bases from J, leaving 11 bases between. The CDR3 region is CASGGTNNEQFF. CDR3 sequence (DNA): TGCGCCAGTGGCGGGACGAACAATGAGCAGTTCTTC.

Ten or more counts support this clonotype. The CDR3 DNA sequence: TGTGCCAGCAGCCAAGATCTTGAGATCGGGGCCACTGAAGCTTTCTTT. Translating gives CASSQDLEIGATEAFF. The genes are TRBV14 and TRBJ1-1; D may be TRBD1 (5 bases). Germline values: CDR1 SGHDN, CDR2 FVKESK. This CDR3 is built from 16 residues. Between the trimmed V and J ends, which lost 0 bases and 4 bases, there was a span of 15 bases.